The clone carrying this T cell receptor beta chain was detected ten times or more. The data are from a study of low-dose radiotherapy and immunotherapy resistance in tumors. For the study at large: Participants were given intravenous cyclophosphamide 200 mg/m2 every two weeks, one day before radiation and immunotherapy.

Primers targeting TRAV and TRBV primed first-strand cDNA, covering alpha and beta chains. The PCR that amplified TCRs ran for approximately 20 cycles, relying on a constant-region primer and a V-primer adapter. Isolated mRNA underwent amplification via in vitro transcription. MiXCR, run by TCRdb on the reads, gives a single entry per CDR3 protein. The sample lists about 35,000 distinct CDR3 sequences; 20% were seen once. Time point meaning: after trial treatment. Stated treatment: LDRT plus nivolumab, ipilimumab, low-dose cyclophosphamide and aspirin (RACIN trial). Nivolumab, ipilimumab, aspirin, low-dose cyclophosphamide and low-dose radiotherapy were given to donors. Specimen: PBMCs, collected after low-dose radiotherapy plus immunotherapy. The sequence was obtained from a female donor with ovarian cancer.

CDR3 in amino acids: CASSLGPGARGYTF. CDR3 nucleotides: TGCGCCAGCAGCTTGGGACCGGGGGCTAGGGGCTACACCTTC. The gene calls are TRBV5-1 and TRBJ1-2; a possible D gene is TRBD1 (6 bases). Between the trimmed V and J ends, which lost 0 bases and 8 bases, there was a span of 14 bases. The V gene's germline CDR1 is SGHRS and CDR2 YFSETQ. The CDR3 runs to 14 residues.